This entry lists 3 T cell receptor beta chains sequenced from one sample in a study of response to subunit inactivated influenza vaccine. From the RT-PCR reads, TCRdb called clonotypes with MiXCR, one entry per CDR3 protein. The sample has about 520,000 distinct CDR3 sequences; 25% are singletons. The sequencing here drew on CD4+ T cells sorted from PBMCs, taken roughly 5 days after vaccination. All receptors come from a man aged 50-60 years who received an inactivated influenza vaccine.

The chain recombines TRBV2 with TRBJ2-1; 7 nucleotides match TRBD1. J gave up 6 bases and V 3 bases, and 11 bases lay outside the gene matches. This CDR3 has 16 residues. CDR1 and CDR2 from the germline V gene are SNHLY and FYNNEI. The chain's CDR3 is CASSDTRAGGFNEQFF. The CDR3 DNA is TGTGCCAGCAGTGATACGCGGGCAGGGGGATTCAATGAGCAGTTCTTC.

This clonotype was seen only a few times. This rearrangement joins TRBV18 to TRBJ2-3; 8 nucleotides align to TRBD1. Trimming took 4 bases from V and 7 from J; bases not matched to a gene: 16. The CDR3 consists of 17 residues. Germline lookup yields CDR1 KGHSH and CDR2 LQKENI. The CDR3 sequence is CASSRTGSLIRHNTQYF. The DNA for the CDR3 is TGTGCCAGCTCACGGACAGGGTCCCTCATCCGGCATAATACGCAGTATTTT.

The rearrangement links TRBV25-1 to TRBJ1-2, with D possibly TRBD1 on 5 matching bases. The CDR3 consists of 13 residues. CDR1 is MGHDK and CDR2 is SYGVNS in the germline V gene. With 9 bases removed from V and 4 bases from J, the gap between germline ends came to 15 bases. The CDR3 coding sequence is TGTGCCAGTTCCCAGGGCTGGTTCTATGGCTACACCTTC. Protein product: CASSQGWFYGYTF.